Only a few counts were recorded for the clone carrying this T cell receptor beta chain. Its antigen is as yet unknown. TCRdb re-analysed the reads in MiXCR, keeping a single row per CDR3 protein. The repertoire holds around 120,000 distinct CDR3 sequences, with roughly 25% as singletons. The sample belongs to a study of T cell repertoires in cytomegalovirus infection. This clonotype was obtained from a human donor in good health (CMV status not recorded). Some clones in this sample may be carry-over from other donors' samples. The specimen sequenced was PBMCs, sequenced either directly or after in vitro stimulation (not recorded which).

CDR3 DNA: TGCGCCACCCTAGGAGGACTAGTGGCCCTGGAAAGGGAGCTGTTTTTT. This sequence encodes CATLGGLVALERELFF. J is TRBJ2-2 and V is TRBV10-2; 7 bases map to TRBD2. This CDR3 has 16 residues. Germline values: CDR1 WSHSY, CDR2 SAAADI. The trim removed 10 bases at V and 9 bases at J, leaving 20 bases unmatched.